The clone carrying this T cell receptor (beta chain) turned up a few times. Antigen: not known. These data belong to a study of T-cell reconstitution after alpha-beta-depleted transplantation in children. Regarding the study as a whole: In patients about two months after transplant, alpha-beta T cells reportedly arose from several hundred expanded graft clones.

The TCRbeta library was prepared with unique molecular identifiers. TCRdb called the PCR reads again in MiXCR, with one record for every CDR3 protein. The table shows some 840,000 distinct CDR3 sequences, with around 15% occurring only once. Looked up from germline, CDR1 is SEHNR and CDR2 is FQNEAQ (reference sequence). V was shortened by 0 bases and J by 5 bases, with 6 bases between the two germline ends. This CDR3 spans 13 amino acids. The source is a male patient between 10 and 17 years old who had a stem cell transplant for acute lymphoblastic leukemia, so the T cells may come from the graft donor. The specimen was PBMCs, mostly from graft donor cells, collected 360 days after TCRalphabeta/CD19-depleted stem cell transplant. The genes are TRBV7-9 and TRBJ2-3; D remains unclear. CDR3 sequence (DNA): TGTGCCAGCAGCTTAGCGGCAGGAGATACGCAGTATTTT. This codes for CASSLAAGDTQYF.